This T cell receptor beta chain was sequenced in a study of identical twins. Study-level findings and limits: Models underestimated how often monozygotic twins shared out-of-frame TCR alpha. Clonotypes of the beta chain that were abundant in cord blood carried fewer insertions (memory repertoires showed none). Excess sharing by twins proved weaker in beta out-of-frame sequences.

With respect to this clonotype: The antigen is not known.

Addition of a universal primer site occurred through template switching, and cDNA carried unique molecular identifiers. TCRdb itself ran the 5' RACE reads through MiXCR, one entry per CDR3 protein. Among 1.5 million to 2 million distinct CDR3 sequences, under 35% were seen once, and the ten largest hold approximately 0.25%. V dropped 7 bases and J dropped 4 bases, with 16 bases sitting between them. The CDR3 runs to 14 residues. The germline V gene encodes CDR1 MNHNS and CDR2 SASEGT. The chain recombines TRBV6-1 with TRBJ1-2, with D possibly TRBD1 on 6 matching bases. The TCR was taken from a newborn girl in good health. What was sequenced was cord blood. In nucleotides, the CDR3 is TGTGCCAGCACCCTAGGGGGGACCATCTATGGCTACACCTTC. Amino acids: CASTLGGTIYGYTF.